Listed below are T cell receptor beta chains from one sample, sequenced in a study of T cells in Graves' hyperthyroidism and ophthalmopathy. TCRdb processed the multiplex PCR reads anew with MiXCR; each CDR3 protein has one entry. The table includes 300,000 to 450,000 distinct CDR3 sequences, around 15% detected once. Sequencing was performed on blood. The receptors were gathered from a woman under 40 with Graves' ophthalmopathy. The CDR3 runs from the conserved cysteine through the conserved F or W. D genes are given only for firm matches. Clone size is stated in some rows and not others, as once, few, many or a class when expanded.

j_gene,abundance,d_gene,v_gene,CDR3nt,CDR3aa
TRBJ1-2,many,.,TRBV30,TGTGCCTGGAGTCCCGGGACCCAGGGCTACACCTTC,CAWSPGTQGYTF
TRBJ2-3,many,TRBD1,TRBV20-1,TGCAGTGCCCGAGCCGGGACAGGGAGGGATACGCAGTATTTT,CSARAGTGRDTQYF
TRBJ2-1,many,TRBD1,TRBV4-1,TGCGCCAGCAGCGCCCTCTGGGGACAGTACAATGAGCAGTTCTTC,CASSALWGQYNEQFF
TRBJ1-2,.,.,TRBV19,TGTGCCAGTAGTATAGATCGACAGGCGGCACGAGATGGCTACACCTTC,CASSIDRQAARDGYTF
TRBJ2-7,many,TRBD1,TRBV29-1,TGCAGCGTTGATTTCGGACAGGCCTACGAGCAGTACTTC,CSVDFGQAYEQYF
TRBJ2-1,many,TRBD2,TRBV19,TGTGCCAGTAGTACCATTCGACTAGCGGGGGGCAATGAGCAGTTCTTC,CASSTIRLAGGNEQFF
TRBJ2-3,.,TRBD2,TRBV4-2,TGTGCCAGCAGCAGCCCAGGGACTAGCGGGGGGTTCACTAGCACAGATACGCAGTATTTT,CASSSPGTSGGFTSTDTQYF
TRBJ2-1,many,TRBD2,TRBV10-3,TGTGCCATCAGTGAGTCGTCAGGACTAGCGGGGGGAAACAATGAGCAGTTCTTC,CAISESSGLAGGNNEQFF
TRBJ2-2,many,TRBD1,TRBV5-1,TGCGCCAGCAGCGGTAAAGGGACAGACAACACCGGGGAGCTGTTTTTT,CASSGKGTDNTGELFF
TRBJ2-5,many,TRBD2,TRBV7-2,TGTGCCAGCAGCTTAGGAGGTGGACTAGCGGGGAAGGAGACCCAGTACTTC,CASSLGGGLAGKETQYF
TRBJ2-2,.,.,TRBV7-2,TGTGCCAGCAGCGCTATCCCGGGTGGCAGGTCGAACACCGGGGAGCTGTTTTTT,CASSAIPGGRSNTGELFF
TRBJ1-1,.,.,TRBV3-1,TGTGCCAGCAGCCAAGTCTGGGGGGGGGATACTGAAGCTTTCTTT,CASSQVWGGDTEAFF
TRBJ1-6,.,.,TRBV11-2,TGTGCCAGCAGCAAAGAGGGGGGCTCCTATAATTCACCCCTCCACTTT,CASSKEGGSYNSPLHF
TRBJ2-5,many,TRBD1,TRBV18,TGTGCCAGCTCAGACGGACAGGTGACGTACTTC,CASSDGQVTYF
TRBJ2-5,many,TRBD1,TRBV20-1,TGCAGTGCTAGTACAGGGGCTGGAGAGACCCAGTACTTC,CSASTGAGETQYF
TRBJ1-2,many,TRBD1,TRBV2,TGTGCCAGCAGCAACAGGGGACTGGAGGCCTTC,CASSNRGLEAF
TRBJ1-1,many,TRBD1,TRBV15,TGTGCCACCAGCAGAGAAAGGGGGCGAGTCACTGAAGCTTTCTTT,CATSRERGRVTEAFF
TRBJ2-1,many,TRBD2,TRBV24-1,TGTGCCACCAGTGATTCATGGACTAGCGGGGCTGAGCAGTTCTTC,CATSDSWTSGAEQFF
TRBJ2-3,many,.,TRBV28,TGTGCCAGCAGTTTAATACGCGGGGAGAGGGGTACGCAGTATTTT,CASSLIRGERGTQYF
TRBJ2-5,once,TRBD2,TRBV7-2,TGTGCCAGCAGCTTACGGGGGGGCATAACCGGGGAGGATATCGCGGAGACCCAGTACTTC,CASSLRGGITGEDIAETQYF
TRBJ1-2,many,TRBD1,TRBV28,TGTGCCAGCAGGACTCCCGGGACAGGGATAATTTACACCTTC,CASRTPGTGIIYTF
TRBJ2-3,many,.,TRBV12-3/TRBV12-4,TGTGCCAGCAGTCCCGACCGCCCGAGCACAGATACGCAGTATTTT,CASSPDRPSTDTQYF
TRBJ2-2,many,.,TRBV2,TGTGCCAGCAGTGAGACGGACACCGGGGAGCTGTTTTTT,CASSETDTGELFF
TRBJ1-2,many,.,TRBV28,TGTGCCAGCAGGATGACAGTAAGCTATGGCTACACCTTC,CASRMTVSYGYTF